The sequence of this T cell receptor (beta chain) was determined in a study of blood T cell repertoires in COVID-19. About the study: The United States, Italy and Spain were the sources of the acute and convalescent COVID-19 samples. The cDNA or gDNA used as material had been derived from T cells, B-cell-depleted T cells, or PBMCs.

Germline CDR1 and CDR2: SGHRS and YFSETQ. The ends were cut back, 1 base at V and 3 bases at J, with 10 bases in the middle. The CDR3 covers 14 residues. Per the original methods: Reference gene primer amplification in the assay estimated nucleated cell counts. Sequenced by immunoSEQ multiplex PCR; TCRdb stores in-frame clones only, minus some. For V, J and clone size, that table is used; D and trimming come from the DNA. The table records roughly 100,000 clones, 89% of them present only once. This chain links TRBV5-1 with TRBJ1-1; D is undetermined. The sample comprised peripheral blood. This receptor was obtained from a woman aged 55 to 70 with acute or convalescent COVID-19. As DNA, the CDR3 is TGCGCCAGCAGCTTGCAGACTGTACACACTGAAGCTTTCTTT. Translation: CASSLQTVHTEAFF.